This T cell receptor beta chain was captured by sequencing in a study of T-cell memory formation after mild COVID-19. The CDR3 is 15 amino acids. Between the trimmed V and J ends, which lost 8 bases and 8 bases, there was a span of 22 bases. TCRdb itself ran the 5' RACE reads through MiXCR, one entry per CDR3 protein. The sample lists more than 350,000 distinct CDR3 sequences, around 21% occurring once. This clonotype was counted a few times. The sequenced material came from PBMCs or a T cell subset sorted from them (not recorded which). V and J are TRBV12-3 or TRBV12-4 and TRBJ2-1; D uncertain. This clonotype was obtained from an adult woman who had mild COVID-19 (a few samples of this study predate the infection). Cell type and time point are not known. The CDR3, as DNA: TGTGCCAGCTACCTGGGGATGGACGGAGTACATGAGCAGTTCTTC. Its translation: CASYLGMDGVHEQFF.